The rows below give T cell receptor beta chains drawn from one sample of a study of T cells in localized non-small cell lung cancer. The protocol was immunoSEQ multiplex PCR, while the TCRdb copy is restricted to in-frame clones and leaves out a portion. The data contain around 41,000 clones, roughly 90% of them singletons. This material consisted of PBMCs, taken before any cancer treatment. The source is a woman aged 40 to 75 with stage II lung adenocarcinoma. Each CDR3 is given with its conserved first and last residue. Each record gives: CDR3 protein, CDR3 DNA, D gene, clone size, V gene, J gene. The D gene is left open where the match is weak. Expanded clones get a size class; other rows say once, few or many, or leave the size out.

CDR3 protein: CASSPDGHSNQPQHF
CDR3 DNA: TGTGCCAGCTCCCCAGACGGACATAGCAATCAGCCCCAGCATTTT
D gene: .
clone size: .
V gene: TRBV18
J gene: TRBJ1-5

CDR3 protein: CASSLSLFNTGELFF
CDR3 DNA: TGTGCCAGCAGCTTGAGTCTCTTTAACACCGGGGAGCTGTTTTTT
D gene: .
clone size: .
V gene: TRBV5-4
J gene: TRBJ2-2

CDR3 protein: CASSLGGPNTQYF
CDR3 DNA: TGTGCCAGCAGCTTGGGTGGCCCCAATACGCAGTATTTT
D gene: .
clone size: .
V gene: TRBV5-5
J gene: TRBJ2-3

CDR3 protein: CASSLDRDETQYF
CDR3 DNA: TGTGCCAGCAGCTTGGACAGGGACGAGACCCAGTACTTC
D gene: .
clone size: once
V gene: TRBV5-4
J gene: TRBJ2-5

CDR3 protein: CASSGQRRKNTEAFF
CDR3 DNA: TGTGCCAGCAGTGGACAGAGAAGGAAGAACACTGAAGCTTTCTTT
D gene: .
clone size: .
V gene: TRBV2
J gene: TRBJ1-1

CDR3 protein: CACSIGAAGNQPQHF
CDR3 DNA: TGTGCTTGTTCCATAGGGGCCGCAGGCAATCAGCCCCAGCATTTT
D gene: .
clone size: .
V gene: TRBV19
J gene: TRBJ1-5

CDR3 protein: CASRFTGSEPQHF
CDR3 DNA: TGTGCCAGCAGATTTACAGGTTCCGAGCCCCAGCATTTT
D gene: .
clone size: .
V gene: TRBV6-5
J gene: TRBJ1-5

CDR3 protein: CASSIGGDRGSNEAFF
CDR3 DNA: TGTGCCAGTAGTATAGGGGGGGACAGGGGTAGTAATGAAGCTTTCTTT
D gene: TRBD1
clone size: once
V gene: TRBV19
J gene: TRBJ1-1

CDR3 protein: CASGGLAGNGEQFF
CDR3 DNA: TGCGCCAGCGGGGGACTAGCGGGAAATGGTGAGCAGTTCTTC
D gene: TRBD2
clone size: once
V gene: TRBV5-1
J gene: TRBJ2-1

CDR3 protein: CASSLSLRGNTEAFF
CDR3 DNA: TGTGCCAGCAGTTTATCCCTCAGGGGCAACACTGAAGCTTTCTTT
D gene: .
clone size: .
V gene: TRBV28
J gene: TRBJ1-1

CDR3 protein: CASSTTGHLNTEAFF
CDR3 DNA: TGTGCCAGTAGTACAACGGGACACTTGAACACTGAAGCTTTCTTT
D gene: .
clone size: .
V gene: TRBV19
J gene: TRBJ1-1

CDR3 protein: CASSSLWNTDTQYF
CDR3 DNA: TGTGCCAGCAGCTCCTTATGGAACACAGATACGCAGTATTTT
D gene: .
clone size: .
V gene: TRBV5-5
J gene: TRBJ2-3

CDR3 protein: CASSVDDSGNTIYF
CDR3 DNA: TGTGCCAGCAGCGTAGACGACTCTGGAAACACCATATATTTT
D gene: .
clone size: .
V gene: TRBV9
J gene: TRBJ1-3

CDR3 protein: CASSLFAFGQARDEQFF
CDR3 DNA: TGTGCCAGCAGTTTATTTGCGTTCGGACAGGCTAGGGATGAGCAGTTCTTC
D gene: TRBD1
clone size: .
V gene: TRBV28
J gene: TRBJ2-1

CDR3 protein: CASSHGGEGETQYF
CDR3 DNA: TGTGCCAGCAGCCACGGGGGGGAGGGAGAGACCCAGTACTTC
D gene: TRBD2
clone size: .
V gene: TRBV11-2
J gene: TRBJ2-5

CDR3 protein: CASSLRSAINYGYTF
CDR3 DNA: TGTGCCAGCAGTTTAAGGTCAGCCATAAACTATGGCTACACCTTC
D gene: .
clone size: .
V gene: TRBV27
J gene: TRBJ1-2

CDR3 protein: CASSPPGAGANVLTF
CDR3 DNA: TGTGCCAGCAGTCCACCAGGGGCTGGGGCCAACGTCCTGACTTTC
D gene: .
clone size: .
V gene: TRBV28
J gene: TRBJ2-6

CDR3 protein: CSVGEGARNTEAFF
CDR3 DNA: TGCAGCGTAGGAGAGGGGGCCAGGAACACTGAAGCTTTCTTT
D gene: TRBD1
clone size: once
V gene: TRBV29-1
J gene: TRBJ1-1

CDR3 protein: CASTEGQGYGGYTF
CDR3 DNA: TGTGCCAGCACAGAAGGGCAGGGGTATGGTGGCTACACCTTC
D gene: .
clone size: .
V gene: TRBV7-8
J gene: TRBJ1-2

CDR3 protein: CASSLSTSQNYGYTF
CDR3 DNA: TGCGCCAGCAGCCTTAGCACTTCCCAGAACTATGGCTACACCTTC
D gene: .
clone size: .
V gene: TRBV5-1
J gene: TRBJ1-2

CDR3 protein: CASSLGQTYGYTF
CDR3 DNA: TGTGCCAGCAGCCTCGGACAGACCTATGGCTACACCTTC
D gene: .
clone size: .
V gene: TRBV7-9
J gene: TRBJ1-2

CDR3 protein: CASSFPGSSGANVLTF
CDR3 DNA: TGTGCCAGCAGCTTTCCCGGTAGCTCTGGGGCCAACGTCCTGACTTTC
D gene: .
clone size: once
V gene: TRBV5-4
J gene: TRBJ2-6

CDR3 protein: CASSVESGRTDTQYF
CDR3 DNA: TGTGCCAGCAGCGTAGAGTCAGGGCGCACAGATACGCAGTATTTT
D gene: .
clone size: once
V gene: TRBV9
J gene: TRBJ2-3

CDR3 protein: CASSPKPQMQGAGYGYTF
CDR3 DNA: TGTGCCAGCAGCCCCAAACCACAAATGCAGGGGGCTGGCTATGGCTACACCTTC
D gene: TRBD1
clone size: .
V gene: TRBV5-6
J gene: TRBJ1-2

CDR3 protein: CASSPGGSYEQYF
CDR3 DNA: TGTGCCAGCAGCCCGGGGGGTTCCTACGAGCAGTACTTC
D gene: TRBD2
clone size: .
V gene: TRBV5-5
J gene: TRBJ2-7

CDR3 protein: CASRLSLAPQETQYF
CDR3 DNA: TGTGCCAGCAGGTTATCCCTAGCGCCCCAAGAGACCCAGTACTTC
D gene: .
clone size: .
V gene: TRBV6-5
J gene: TRBJ2-5

CDR3 protein: CASSQGLSVGFNEQFF
CDR3 DNA: TGTGCCAGCAGCCAAGGGCTGTCAGTCGGGTTCAATGAGCAGTTCTTC
D gene: .
clone size: .
V gene: TRBV14
J gene: TRBJ2-1

CDR3 protein: CASSQTSGGYNEQFF
CDR3 DNA: TGTGCCAGCAGCCAAACTAGCGGGGGCTACAATGAGCAGTTCTTC
D gene: TRBD2
clone size: .
V gene: TRBV27
J gene: TRBJ2-1

CDR3 protein: CASSLRTQGPRSTFF
CDR3 DNA: TGTGCCAGCAGTTTAAGGACACAGGGGCCCCGATCAACTTTCTTT
D gene: TRBD1
clone size: once
V gene: TRBV28
J gene: TRBJ1-1

CDR3 protein: CASSFSGGAYGYTF
CDR3 DNA: TGTGCCAGCAGTTTCTCAGGGGGAGCCTATGGCTACACCTTC
D gene: TRBD1
clone size: .
V gene: TRBV28
J gene: TRBJ1-2

CDR3 protein: CASRRQAANTGELFF
CDR3 DNA: TGCGCCAGCAGACGACAGGCAGCGAACACCGGGGAGCTGTTTTTT
D gene: .
clone size: .
V gene: TRBV10-2
J gene: TRBJ2-2

CDR3 protein: CASSPRGGANEKLFF
CDR3 DNA: TGTGCCAGCAGCCCCCGAGGGGGGGCTAATGAAAAACTGTTTTTT
D gene: .
clone size: .
V gene: TRBV5-8
J gene: TRBJ1-4

CDR3 protein: CASRFVRGYSYEQYF
CDR3 DNA: TGTGCAAGTCGCTTCGTCAGGGGTTATTCCTACGAGCAGTACTTC
D gene: .
clone size: .
V gene: TRBV12-2
J gene: TRBJ2-7

CDR3 protein: CASSHRTGDNQPQHF
CDR3 DNA: TGTGCCAGTAGTCATCGGACAGGGGACAATCAGCCCCAGCATTTT
D gene: TRBD1
clone size: .
V gene: TRBV19
J gene: TRBJ1-5

CDR3 protein: CASSERLSYNEQFF
CDR3 DNA: TGTGCCAGCAGTGAGCGGCTCTCCTACAATGAGCAGTTCTTC
D gene: .
clone size: once
V gene: TRBV2
J gene: TRBJ2-1

CDR3 protein: CASEGDPSQPQHF
CDR3 DNA: TGTGCCAGCGAGGGGGACCCCAGTCAGCCCCAGCATTTT
D gene: .
clone size: .
V gene: TRBV6-6
J gene: TRBJ1-5

CDR3 protein: CASKLGGNREDEQYF
CDR3 DNA: TGTGCCAGCAAGTTAGGGGGAAATAGGGAGGACGAGCAGTACTTC
D gene: .
clone size: once
V gene: TRBV28
J gene: TRBJ2-7